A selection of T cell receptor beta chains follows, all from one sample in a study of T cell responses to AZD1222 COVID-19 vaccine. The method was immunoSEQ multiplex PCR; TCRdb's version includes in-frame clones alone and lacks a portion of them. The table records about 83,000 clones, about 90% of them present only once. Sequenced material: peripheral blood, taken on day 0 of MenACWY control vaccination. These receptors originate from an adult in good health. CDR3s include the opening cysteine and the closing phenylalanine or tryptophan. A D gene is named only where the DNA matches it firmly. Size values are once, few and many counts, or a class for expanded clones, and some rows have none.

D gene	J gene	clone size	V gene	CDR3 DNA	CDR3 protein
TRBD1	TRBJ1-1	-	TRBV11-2	TGTGCCAGCAGCTTGACAGGGGTGAACACTGAAGCTTTCTTT	CASSLTGVNTEAFF
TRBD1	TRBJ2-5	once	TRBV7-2	TGTGCCAGCAGCCAAGGGACAGCCCAAGAGACCCAGTACTTC	CASSQGTAQETQYF
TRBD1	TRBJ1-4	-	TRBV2	TGTGCCAGCACTGAACAGGGGGCGCTGGTCGAAAAACTGTTTTTT	CASTEQGALVEKLFF
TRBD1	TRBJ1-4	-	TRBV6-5	TGTGCCAGCGACAGGGGGCAAGCTGAAAAACTGTTTTTT	CASDRGQAEKLFF
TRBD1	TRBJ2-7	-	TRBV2	TGTGCCAGCAGCGCCGGGACAGGGGGTTACGAGCAGTACTTC	CASSAGTGGYEQYF
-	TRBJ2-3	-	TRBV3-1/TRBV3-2	TGTGCCAGCAGCTTGCTAGGGACCACAGATACGCAGTATTTT	CASSLLGTTDTQYF
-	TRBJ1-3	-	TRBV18	TGTGCCAGCTCACCACCGGCAGGCGGAAACACCATATATTTT	CASSPPAGGNTIYF
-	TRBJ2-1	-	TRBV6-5	TGTGCCAGCAGTTACAGGGATGAGCAGTTCTTC	CASSYRDEQFF
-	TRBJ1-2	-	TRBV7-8	TGTGCCAGCAGACCCCTGTCAGGCTATGGCTACACCTTC	CASRPLSGYGYTF
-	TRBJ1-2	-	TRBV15	TGTGCCACCAGCAGGCCGGGGTTTAACTATGGCTACACCTTC	CATSRPGFNYGYTF
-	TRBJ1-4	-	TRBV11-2	TGTGCCAGCAGCTATTCGGGAACTAATGAAAAACTGTTTTTT	CASSYSGTNEKLFF
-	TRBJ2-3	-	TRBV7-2	TGTGCCAGCAGCTTAGGGGTTAGCGCCTTGACAGATACGCAGTATTTT	CASSLGVSALTDTQYF
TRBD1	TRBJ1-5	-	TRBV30	TGTGCCTGCCAGGGGGGCGGCAATCAGCCCCAGCATTTT	CACQGGGNQPQHF
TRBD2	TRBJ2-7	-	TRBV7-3	TGTGCCAGCAGCCCACTAGCGGGGGCCGCCTACGAGCAGTACTTC	CASSPLAGAAYEQYF
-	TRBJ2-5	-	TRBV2	TGTGCCAGCAGTAGGACCGGGAAACTACAAGAGACCCAGTACTTC	CASSRTGKLQETQYF
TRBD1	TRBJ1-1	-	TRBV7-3	TGTGCCAGCAGCCCGGGGACAGGCAAGTCAGCTTTCTTT	CASSPGTGKSAFF